The clone carrying this TCR beta chain was observed many times. Its antigen is still unknown. The data belong to a study of molecular identifiers for immune sequencing clone quantification. Study-level points and caveats: Clones above 20 RNA copies held over 98% of effector molecules, under 1% in naive cells. A single cell's spiked Jurkat TCR RNA was reportedly detectable among about a million naive cells.

MiXCR, run by TCRdb on the PCR reads, gives a single entry per CDR3 protein. The sample shows about 640,000 distinct CDR3 sequences, just under 20% of them seen only once. The sequencing sample was made of naive CD8+ T cells from blood, with Jurkat cell RNA spiked in. Subset reported: FACS-sorted CD8+CD4-CCR7+CD45RA+ naive T cells. This sequence was found in a human donor in good health. Some libraries in this study had Jurkat cell RNA spiked in.

CDR3 sequence reads: CATSRGTRNTEAFF. CDR3 bases: TGTGCCACCAGCAGAGGCACACGGAACACTGAAGCTTTCTTT. V gene TRBV15 combines with J gene TRBJ1-1, with no clear D. CDR3 length: 14 amino acids. The V gene lost 1 base and the J gene lost 1 base, with 7 bases spanning the gap. Germline-derived CDR1 and CDR2 are LNHNV and YYDKDF (reference sequence).